This TCR beta chain was recovered during a study of PD-L1 blockade in urothelial cancer (dated by TCRdb to 2016 to 2017). Regarding the complete study: Every patient began therapy in 2014 and was given atezolizumab 1,200 mg intravenously every 3 weeks. Durable clinical benefit was achieved by nine patients and was not achieved by 20 patients. Whole exome sequencing and RNA sequencing of pretreatment tumors were performed alongside TCR sequencing in the same patients. Twenty-five of 29 patients were identified as males with urothelial cancer of bladder origin, and a prior smoking history was reported by 18 of 29 patients. Pretreatment tumor samples and matched peripheral blood, collected serially before and after atezolizumab treatment, underwent TCR sequencing. Patients had an ECOG performance status of 0 or 1 and had received between 0 and 3 prior chemotherapy regimens. Blood samples gave a median of roughly 150,000 T cells and 88,000 or so unique TCRs, with a median clonality of approximately 0.08. Blood samples were analyzed at two time points: 3 weeks after treatment start (second dose) and 6 weeks after treatment start. Just over 28 patients had pretreatment blood TCR-seq, about 25 had at least one posttreatment blood collection, and about 25 had tumor TCR-seq. Durable clinical benefit meant progression-free survival longer than 6 months, and TCR features were also tested against progression-free and overall survival. An exploratory multi-omic analysis was conducted of the somatic, immune and clinical correlates of response to PD-L1 blockade with atezolizumab in urothelial cancer. Broader findings and caveats from the paper: Small sample size (n ≈ 27) and many exploratory analyses mean the results are intended to be hypothesis-generating. Improved progression-free and overall survival was found to be associated with pretreatment peripheral blood TCR clonality below the median. At 3 weeks after the start of treatment, tumor-associated TCR clones in peripheral blood had expanded more in patients with durable benefit (n ≈ 24, p = 0.022).

The sample's time point label, decoded: pretreatment peripheral blood. The cohort comprised 29 patients with locally advanced or metastatic urothelial carcinoma treated at Memorial Sloan Kettering on a trial protocol. Peripheral blood mononuclear cells were collected pretreatment and during treatment, with between 1 and 8 total time points per patient. The Qiagen DNeasy Blood extraction kit was used to purify genomic DNA from total PBMCs and from tumor samples. PBMCs were collected pretreatment and during treatment and were isolated and stored as previously described. Synthetic TCR analog templates were spiked into each PCR so that absolute template abundance could be estimated from read counts. The immunoSEQ assay used bias-controlled V and J gene primers to amplify TCRbeta CDR3 regions from genomic DNA. Sequencing of rearranged TCRbeta segments was done at approximately 20X coverage. On the authors' methods: Sequencing errors were corrected by clustering and CDR3s were annotated against IMGT to assign V, D and J genes. Out-of-frame and stop-codon sequences were excluded, and only productive TCRbeta rearrangements were used in downstream analyses. Clonality was computed as one minus Shannon entropy normalized by the log of the number of unique productive sequences. Clones differing between time points or between blood and tumor were identified using Fisher's exact test with Benjamini-Hochberg correction, with an adjusted p below 0.01 applied as the threshold. As stored in TCRdb, this immuneACCESS dataset retains in-frame rearrangements with V and J assigned. A fraction of the clones does not appear; measured against another copy, unresolved V genes explain less than half of the discrepancy, and the remainder lacks a known reason. V, J and clone size reflect that table, while D and trimming were determined from the DNA. In this sample the table shows some 74,000 clones, 85% of which occur a single time. The top ten constitute less than 8.5% of the sample.

Comments on this clone: Its antigen is currently not known. The input lacks base qualities; no much larger clone sits a single base away.

Deletion took 1 base off V and 3 bases off J, with a span of 15 bases between the germline ends. The CDR3, from cysteine to phenylalanine, totals 16 residues. Only the CDR3 DNA stays, 48 bases, in frame from base 1. CDR1 KGHSH and CDR2 LQKENI were looked up in the germline V gene. The V gene is TRBV18 and the J gene is TRBJ1-1, and possibly TRBD1, on 5 matching bases. The clonotype originates from a man aged 40-55 years with urothelial cancer. The specimen was PBMCs, collected around atezolizumab (anti-PD-L1) treatment. The DNA reads TGTGCCAGCTCACCACTACAGGTGGGGGAGGACACTGAAGCTTTCTTT. This encodes CASSPLQVGEDTEAFF. The full variable domain, with segments outside the CDR3 supplied by the reference TRBV18 and TRBJ1-1 proteins, appears as NAGVMQNPRHLVRRRGQEARLRCSPMKGHSHVYWYRQLPEEGLKFMVYLQKENIIDESGMPKERFSAEFPKEGPSILRIQQVVRGDSAAYFCASSPLQVGEDTEAFFGQGTRLTVV.